The 3 T cell receptor beta chains below were found in one sample sequenced in a study of cytomegalovirus exposure and HLA in healthy donors. 60 Vbeta and 13 Jbeta primers were used in PCR. Data came from immunoSEQ multiplex PCR; TCRdb stores just in-frame clones and leaves some out. The listing contains 50,000 or so clones. Sequenced: PBMCs. The receptor source for this set is a man aged 35 to 55 in good health and CMV-seropositive.

This chain links TRBV4-3 with TRBJ1-2, with D possibly TRBD1 on 5 matching bases. The CDR3 runs to 17 residues. V was trimmed by 4 bases and J by 7 bases, leaving 25 bases between them. In germline, CDR1 is LGHNA, CDR2 YSLEER. The CDR3 DNA reads as TGCGCCAGCAGCCCAGCCGGCGGGGCAATTCCTTTGGCTGGCTACACCTTC. This encodes CASSPAGGAIPLAGYTF.

CDR3 loop: CASSEVDRGNGYTF. CDR3 nucleotide sequence: TGTGCCAGCAGTGAGGTGGACAGGGGTAATGGCTACACCTTC. This rearrangement joins TRBV25-1 to TRBJ1-2, with 9 bases fitting TRBD1. Germline CDR1 is MGHDK and CDR2 is SYGVNS. With V trimmed by 3 bases and J by 6 bases, 5 bases remained unmatched. The CDR3 contains 14 residues.

This chain links TRBV7-9 with TRBJ2-3, with D perhaps TRBD1 (5 bases). Per germline, CDR1 SEHNR and CDR2 FQNEAQ (reference sequence). The CDR3 spans 15 residues. V was cut by 6 bases and J by 1 base, with 14 bases left in between. The CDR3 region is CASRTPGRGTDTQYF. CDR3 nucleotides: TGTGCCAGCAGGACACCAGGCAGGGGCACAGATACGCAGTATTTT.